This TCR beta chain was captured in a study of human T cells and chemical hapten exposure. Each CDR3 protein gets one entry after TCRdb re-called the RACE reads with MiXCR. The sample consists of about 250,000 distinct CDR3 sequences, 7.5% to 9% of them appearing once. The time point: pre-sensitization, week 0. The treatment was: therapeutic diphenylcyclopropenone sensitization with weekly scalp DPC. The clonotype originates from a man between 18 and 29 years old with alopecia areata. Some clones in this sample may be carry-over from other donors' samples. Specimen: whole blood, collected in connection with sensitization to the hapten diphenylcyclopropenone (DPC).

The CDR3 sequence is CTMPLSGNTEAFF. The CDR3 region has the DNA TGCACCATGCCGCTCTCCGGGAACACTGAAGCTTTCTTT. The V call is TRBV20-1, the J call TRBJ1-1; D gene uncertain. The CDR3 covers 13 residues. Germline CDR1 is DFQATT and CDR2 is SNEGSKA (reference sequence).